One sample yielded the 13 T cell receptor beta chains listed below, sequenced in a study of T cells in Graves' hyperthyroidism and ophthalmopathy. Regions amplified from RNA transcripts were the TCR beta CDR3 regions. A set of HTBI primers served as the primers for a first-round RT-PCR of the TCR CDR3. TCRdb redid the calling of the multiplex PCR reads with MiXCR, one entry per CDR3 protein. The sample has about 480,000 distinct CDR3 sequences; approximately 15% are singletons. Sequenced material: blood. The receptors come from a woman younger than 35 with Graves' hyperthyroidism.

V gene TRBV11-2 combines with J gene TRBJ2-1, with D possibly TRBD2 on 6 matching bases. CDR1 is SGHAT, CDR2 FQNNGV, per germline. The CDR3 totals 16 residues. Trimming stripped 2 bases from V and 3 bases from J, with 14 bases between. CDR3 residues: CASSLILADYYNEQFF. In DNA form, the CDR3 reads TGTGCCAGCAGCTTAATTTTAGCGGATTACTACAATGAGCAGTTCTTC.

This sequence joins TRBV18 and TRBJ2-7; tentatively, D is TRBD1 (5 bases). The germline CDR1 and CDR2 sequences are KGHSH and LQKENI. V gave up 5 bases and J gave up 6 bases, with 14 bases separating them. The CDR3 is 13 amino acids. This CDR3 reads CASSSHHDSEQYV. For the CDR3, the DNA is TGTGCCAGCTCATCCCACCATGACAGCGAGCAGTACGTC.

Only a few counts were recorded for this clonotype. The chain uses TRBV29-1 and TRBJ1-1, with 7 bases lining up with TRBD1. Trimming cost V 6 bases and J 4 bases; bases outside gene matches: 8. Per germline, CDR1 SQVTM and CDR2 ANQGSEA. The length of the CDR3 is 13 residues. The CDR3 loop reads CSVSQGWSTEAFF. Written as DNA, the CDR3 is TGCAGCGTGTCACAGGGGTGGAGCACTGAAGCTTTCTTT. Looking up the rest from reference TRBV29-1 and TRBJ1-1 gives the full variable domain: SAVISQKPSRDICQRGTSLTIQCQVDSQVTMMFWYRQQPGQSLTLIATANQGSEATYESGFVIDKFPISRPNLTFSTLTVSNMSPEDSSIYLCSVSQGWSTEAFFGQGTRLTVV.

The table lists this clonotype with a few counts. This chain connects TRBV9 to TRBJ2-1; TRBD2 might be the D (5 bases). The CDR3 is 13 residues long. V lost 3 bases to trimming and J lost 6 bases, with 10 bases between them. Per germline, CDR1 SGDLS and CDR2 YYNGEE. The CDR3 loop is CASSGSEGNEQFF. CDR3 nucleotide sequence: TGTGCCAGCAGCGGGAGTGAGGGCAATGAGCAGTTCTTC.

This clonotype was detected ten times or more. This chain uses TRBV27 with TRBJ2-2; D is possibly TRBD1 (5 bases). V gave up 5 bases and J gave up 1 base, with 11 bases separating them. Germline V CDR1 and CDR2: MNHEY, SMNVEV (reference sequence). The CDR3 is 15 amino acids. The CDR3 sequence: CASSLLGVNTGELFF. The CDR3, as DNA: TGTGCCAGCAGTCTTCTAGGGGTGAACACCGGGGAGCTGTTTTTT.

This clonotype appeared many times. This chain's CDR3 is CASSLASGRALSGELFF. CDR3 sequence (DNA): TGTGCCAGCAGTTTAGCTAGCGGGAGGGCCCTTTCCGGGGAGCTGTTTTTT. The gene calls are TRBV12-3 or TRBV12-4 and TRBJ2-2; 11 bases map to TRBD2. Losses at the gene ends were 0 bases for V and 6 bases for J; bases not matched to a gene: 6. The CDR3 is 17 residues long.

This clonotype was seen a few times. The V and J genes are TRBV5-5 and TRBJ2-2, with 10 bases matching TRBD2. CDR1 SGHKS and CDR2 YYEKEE come from the germline V gene (reference sequence). The CDR3 consists of 16 residues. Losses at the gene ends were 4 bases for V and 7 bases for J; bases not matched to a gene: 10. CDR3 nucleotides: TGTGCCAGCAGCCAAGCTAGCGGGAGACCCATCGGGGAGCTGTTTTTT. It encodes CASSQASGRPIGELFF.

This clonotype was observed a few times. The chain carries TRBV29-1 and TRBJ2-3; 7 bases line up with TRBD1. This CDR3 spans 14 amino acids. Germline assignment: CDR1 SQVTM and CDR2 ANQGSEA. V gave up 3 bases and J gave up 1 base; unmatched junction bases: 4. CDR3 nucleotides: TGCAGCGTTGACCACAGGGGAGGCACAGATACGCAGTATTTT. This translates into CSVDHRGGTDTQYF.

This clonotype was recorded many times. V gene TRBV11-2 combines with J gene TRBJ2-1; D is uncertain. CDR1 and CDR2 from the germline V gene are SGHAT and FQNNGV. CDR3 length equals 15 residues. Trimming cost V 0 bases and J 0 bases, with 6 bases left between them. The CDR3 sequence is CASSLDSFSYNEQFF. CDR3 coding DNA: TGTGCCAGCAGCTTAGACAGTTTCTCCTACAATGAGCAGTTCTTC.

In this sample, this clonotype turned up many times. The chain carries TRBV5-1 and TRBJ2-1, with no clear D. Germline lookup yields CDR1 SGHRS and CDR2 YFSETQ. This CDR3 comprises 13 residues. Trimming took off 3 bases at V and 10 bases at J, with 14 bases between the two ends. The CDR3 region has the DNA TGCGCCAGCAGCTCCCTCCTTTTGCCGGAGCAGTTCTTC. It yields the protein CASSSLLLPEQFF.

This clonotype was detected many times. This chain links TRBV11-2 with TRBJ1-2; possibly TRBD1 for D (5 bases). V lost 5 bases and J 7 bases, leaving 17 bases between the germline ends. Germline V gene lookup returns CDR1 SGHAT and CDR2 FQNNGV. The CDR3 runs 14 residues. The CDR3: CASSEAFGTSGYTF. The CDR3 bases are TGTGCCAGCAGCGAGGCATTCGGGACCTCTGGCTACACCTTC. The whole variable domain, filled in from reference TRBV11-2 and TRBJ1-2, reads EAGVAQSPRYKIIEKRQSVAFWCNPISGHATLYWYQQILGQGPKLLIQFQNNGVVDDSQLPKDRFSAERLKGVDSTLKIQPAKLEDSAVYLCASSEAFGTSGYTFGSGTRLTVV.

In its sample, this clonotype was seen many times. This chain links TRBV12-3 or TRBV12-4 with TRBJ2-1; D is perhaps TRBD1 (6 bases). V was cut by 4 bases and J by 10 bases, with 8 bases left in between. CDR3 length: 11 residues. The CDR3 DNA reads TGTGCCAGCAGTTCAGGGGTCGAGCAGTTCTTC. It encodes CASSSGVEQFF.

The table lists this clonotype with many counts. This CDR3 reads CASSPLAGSWGETQYF. For the CDR3, the DNA is TGTGCCAGCAGCCCTCTAGCGGGAAGTTGGGGAGAGACCCAGTACTTC. This chain connects TRBV7-9 to TRBJ2-5; 9 bases map to TRBD2. From germline, CDR1 is SEHNR and CDR2 FQNEAQ (reference sequence). The CDR3 length is 16 residues. V trimming: 5 bases; J trimming: 4 bases; junction bases outside the gene matches: 11.